Following are 3 T cell receptor beta chains from one sample sequenced in a study of cytomegalovirus exposure and HLA in healthy donors. PCR employed 60 Vbeta and 13 Jbeta primers. The repertoire was sequenced with immunoSEQ multiplex PCR; TCRdb's copy has only in-frame clones and lacks some. Of more than 100,000 clones in the sample, about 70% were seen once. Sequencing was done on a sample of PBMCs. Receptors originate from a middle-aged woman in good health and CMV-seronegative.

The chain is built from TRBV30 and TRBJ2-5; 8 nucleotides agree with TRBD1. Trimming removed 0 bases from V and 7 bases from J; junction bases left unmatched: 10. The CDR3 consists of 15 residues. From germline, CDR1 is GTSNPN and CDR2 SVGIG (reference sequence). DNA of the CDR3: TGTGCCTGGAGTGTTTCGGACAGGGAGTATGTGACCCAGTACTTC. Translated: CAWSVSDREYVTQYF.

This clone was seen more than once but under ten times. The chain is built from TRBV5-6 and TRBJ2-5, with D tentatively TRBD1 (5 bases). The J call may be incorrect, as the DNA end agrees better with TRBJ2-7. This CDR3 has 15 residues. CDR1 and CDR2 from the germline V gene are SGHDT and YYEEEE. The CDR3, as DNA: TGTGCCAGCAGCTTGCCGACAGTTAGCTCCTACGAGCAGTACTTC. Translation gives CASSLPTVSSYEQYF.

The genes are TRBV6-5 and TRBJ2-5; possibly TRBD2 for D (6 bases). This CDR3 region has 16 residues. Trimming took off 2 bases at V and 5 bases at J, with 18 bases between the two ends. Germline lookup yields CDR1 MNHEY and CDR2 SVGAGI. The CDR3: CASSYGFGRQGETQYF. The CDR3 coding sequence is TGTGCCAGCAGTTACGGATTTGGGAGGCAGGGCGAGACCCAGTACTTC.